The next 24 T cell receptor beta chains were all read from a single sample in a study of beta chain features in type 1 diabetes. Study-wide results and limits: Among all four CD4+ subsets, Type 1 diabetes patients had TCRB CDR3s that were moderately but significantly shorter.

Their antigens are not known. Since all of the isolated RNA was reverse transcribed, expressed TCRB transcripts were what got sequenced. Clones were read by immunoSEQ multiplex PCR, and TCRdb kept only the in-frame ones, dropping some. Found here are under 300,000 clones, about 15% of them singletons; the top ten hold approximately 0.021%. Sample: naive CD4+ T cells from blood. The receptors come from a man younger than 45 with type 1 diabetes.

The V and J genes are TRBV18 and TRBJ2-6, with a weak D call TRBD1 (6 bases). Germline CDR1 is KGHSH and CDR2 is LQKENI. This CDR3 contains 18 residues. V lost 0 bases and J 0 bases, leaving 12 bases between the germline ends. The DNA of the CDR3 is TGTGCCAGCTCACCACCACCAGGGGCCTTCTCTGGGGCCAACGTCCTGACTTTC. The encoded protein is CASSPPPGAFSGANVLTF.

The chain combines TRBV5-1 with TRBJ1-4, with 7 bases that match TRBD1. This CDR3 region has 12 residues. Germline CDR1 and CDR2: SGHRS and YFSETQ. The J segment lost 8 bases and the V segment lost 4 bases, leaving 2 bases of the junction unmatched. In nucleotides, the CDR3 is TGCGCCAGCAGCACGACAGGGGAAAAACTGTTTTTT. Its protein is CASSTTGEKLFF.

This clone was seen more than once but under ten times. The chain carries TRBV5-4 and TRBJ2-1; 8 positions match TRBD2. The ends lost 0 bases at V and 9 bases at J; junction bases unmatched: 11. The CDR3 consists of 16 residues. Germline V gives CDR1 SGHNT, CDR2 YYREEE (reference sequence). The CDR3, as DNA: TGTGCCAGCAGCTTGGGCGGGGCGGGAGGCGTATTTGAGCAGTTCTTC. It is translated as CASSLGGAGGVFEQFF.

The gene calls are TRBV7-2 and TRBJ2-7; 7 nucleotides agree with TRBD1. Unmatched junction bases numbered 5, after V lost 3 bases and J lost 6 bases. The CDR3 loop spans 13 amino acids. Germline CDR1 reads SGHTA; CDR2 reads FQGNSA. This CDR3 reads CASSLGQQFEQYF. Written as DNA, the CDR3 is TGTGCCAGCAGCTTGGGACAGCAGTTCGAGCAGTACTTC.

The chain uses TRBV6-5 and TRBJ1-3, with D hard to call. CDR3 size: 16 residues. V gave up 0 bases and J gave up 0 bases, with 9 bases separating them. Germline CDR1 is MNHEY and CDR2 is SVGAGI. Here the CDR3 reads CASSYSPRSSGNTIYF. DNA for the CDR3: TGTGCCAGCAGTTACTCACCACGGAGCTCTGGAAACACCATATATTTT.

In this sample, this clone turned up a few times. The rearrangement uses TRBV4-1 and TRBJ2-5; D is perhaps TRBD1 (6 bases). The CDR3 spans 14 residues. The V end was cut by 4 bases, the J end by 2 bases, with 11 bases between. Germline V CDR1 and CDR2: MGHRA, YSYEKL. CDR3 loop: CASSLSGQQETQYF. The CDR3, as DNA: TGCGCCAGCAGCCTAAGCGGACAGCAAGAGACCCAGTACTTC.

The chain links TRBV4-2 to TRBJ2-2; 10 bases fit TRBD2. Germline loops: CDR1 LGHNA, CDR2 YNFKEQ. This CDR3 is built from 19 residues. With V trimmed by 4 bases and J by 5 bases, 16 bases remained unmatched. In DNA, the CDR3 is TGTGCCAGCAGCCCCCGGACTAGCGGACACGATCCGGGGACCGGGGAGCTGTTTTTT. Translating gives CASSPRTSGHDPGTGELFF.

The chain employs TRBV5-4 and TRBJ2-7, with D tentatively TRBD1 (5 bases). The CDR3 is made up of 14 amino acids. From germline, CDR1 is SGHNT and CDR2 YYREEE (reference sequence). The germline V and J ends were trimmed by 7 bases and 2 bases, with 16 bases remaining between them. CDR3 residues: CASSKGDLPYEQYF. The CDR3 DNA follows: TGTGCCAGCTCGAAAGGGGATCTACCCTACGAGCAGTACTTC.

This clone came up a few times. The chain couples TRBV30 to TRBJ2-1; 15 bases fit TRBD2. J was trimmed by 3 bases and V by 2 bases; bases with no gene match: 5. The CDR3 length is 17 residues. CDR1 and CDR2 from the germline V gene are GTSNPN and SVGIG (reference sequence). This chain's CDR3 is CAWSPRTSGRVYNEQFF. Here the CDR3 DNA reads TGTGCCTGGAGTCCAAGGACTAGCGGGAGGGTCTACAATGAGCAGTTCTTC.

This clone was seen more than once but under ten times. CDR3 nucleotides: TGTGCCAGCTCACCAGGGCAGGCGGGGACCTACGAGCAGTACTTC. This encodes CASSPGQAGTYEQYF. This chain uses TRBV18 with TRBJ2-7; tentative D call: TRBD2 (6 bases). Trimming took off 2 bases at V and 2 bases at J, with 13 bases between the two ends. The CDR3 length is 15 residues. CDR1 is KGHSH, CDR2 LQKENI, per germline.

This clone was observed a handful of times. The chain employs TRBV19 and TRBJ1-2; tentatively, D is TRBD1 (5 bases). This CDR3 is built from 13 residues. Trimming took 4 bases from V and 8 from J, leaving 14 bases between them. Germline CDR1 and CDR2: LNHDA and SQIVND (reference sequence). The CDR3 nucleotides read TGTGCCAGTAGTACCCCGGGGGGTTCCGGCTACACCTTC. Amino acid sequence: CASSTPGGSGYTF.

V is TRBV9 and J is TRBJ2-7; 9 bases are a match to TRBD2. With 0 bases clipped from V and 4 bases from J, the junction kept 8 bases outside the gene matches. CDR1 is SGDLS, CDR2 YYNGEE, per germline. This CDR3 contains 16 residues. The CDR3 is CASSVDERGAIYEQYF. The CDR3 coding sequence is TGTGCCAGCAGCGTAGACGAGCGGGGGGCCATTTACGAGCAGTACTTC.

This clone showed up just a few times. CDR3 sequence (DNA): TGTGCCAGCAGTCGGACAGGGTACGAGCAGTACTTC. Protein: CASSRTGYEQYF. This chain joins TRBV6-5 and TRBJ2-7, with 8 bases identical to TRBD1. Germline CDR1 reads MNHEY; CDR2 reads SVGAGI. V shed 5 bases and J 4 bases; nucleotides not matched to a gene: 1. CDR3 length: 12 residues.

This chain joins TRBV5-5 and TRBJ2-5; 9 nucleotides align to TRBD2. The length of the CDR3 is 13 residues. The V gene's germline CDR1 is SGHKS and CDR2 YYEKEE (reference sequence). The J segment lost 5 bases and the V segment lost 4 bases, leaving 3 bases of the junction unmatched. The CDR3 sequence: CASSETSGETQYF. The CDR3 region has the DNA TGTGCCAGCAGCGAGACTAGCGGTGAGACCCAGTACTTC.

This clone was counted a few times. V usage is TRBV5-4 and J usage is TRBJ2-7; 12 positions agree with TRBD1. Germline lookup yields CDR1 SGHNT and CDR2 YYREEE (reference sequence). Losses at the gene ends were 4 bases for V and 2 bases for J; bases not matched to a gene: 7. CDR3 length equals 16 residues. As DNA, the CDR3 is TGTGCCAGCAGCCCCGGGGGGGACAGGGGGCCCTACGAGCAGTACTTC. It encodes CASSPGGDRGPYEQYF.

This rearrangement joins TRBV7-9 to TRBJ1-2, with TRBD1 matching 9 bases. The germline gives CDR1 SEHNR, CDR2 FQNEAQ (reference sequence). The V gene end was trimmed by 7 bases and the J gene end by 5 bases; junction bases not matched to a gene: 8. There are 14 residues in the CDR3. CDR3 sequence (DNA): TGTGCCAGCACCCCGAGGACAGGGGAGTATGGCTACACCTTC. It is translated as CASTPRTGEYGYTF.

This clone came up a few times. The chain is built from TRBV19 and TRBJ2-7; a possible D gene is TRBD1 (6 bases). Per the germline V gene, CDR1 is LNHDA and CDR2 is SQIVND (reference sequence). V dropped 8 bases and J dropped 2 bases, with 19 bases sitting between them. The CDR3 totals 15 residues. The CDR3 DNA follows: TGTGCCAGTGCTGGATCGGACAGCATAACCTACGAGCAGTACTTC. It specifies CASAGSDSITYEQYF.

The V call is TRBV29-1, the J call TRBJ2-7; 7 bases match TRBD1. The germline CDR1 and CDR2 sequences are SQVTM and ANQGSEA. Trimming took 3 bases from V and 0 from J; bases not matched to a gene: 5. The CDR3 length is 14 residues. CDR3 in amino acids: CSVEDRQSSYEQYF. The CDR3 coding sequence is TGCAGCGTTGAGGACAGGCAGAGCTCCTACGAGCAGTACTTC.

The chain recombines TRBV11-3 with TRBJ2-2, with D maybe TRBD1 (6 bases). Trimming removed 8 bases from V and 0 bases from J, with 10 bases in between. CDR3 length: 14 amino acids. Germline V CDR1 and CDR2: SGHNT, YENEEA. CDR3 region: CASQRTANTGELFF. In DNA, the CDR3 is TGTGCCAGCCAAAGGACAGCGAACACCGGGGAGCTGTTTTTT.

This clone came up a few times. The chain combines TRBV5-1 with TRBJ2-3; 7 bases align to TRBD1. Germline V lookup: CDR1 SGHRS, CDR2 YFSETQ. The J segment lost 4 bases and the V segment lost 4 bases, leaving 9 bases of the junction unmatched. The CDR3 consists of 15 residues. Here the CDR3 reads CASSTGQVLADTQYF. CDR3 DNA: TGCGCCAGCAGCACTGGACAGGTTTTAGCAGATACGCAGTATTTT.

This clone turned up a few times. The chain joins TRBV6-6 to TRBJ2-1, with D possibly being TRBD1 (5 bases). The V gene's germline CDR1 is MNHNY and CDR2 SVGAGI (reference sequence). V lost 0 bases and J 4 bases, leaving 7 bases between the germline ends. The CDR3 sequence is 14 residues long. This CDR3 reads CASSYSWTYNEQFF. The DNA for the CDR3 is TGTGCCAGCAGTTACTCCTGGACATACAATGAGCAGTTCTTC.

Comment on this clone: The sample contains more than one DNA sequence encoding this CDR3. The chain uses TRBV18 and TRBJ2-3, with D uncertain. The CDR3 is 12 amino acids. CDR1 is KGHSH, CDR2 LQKENI, per germline. V was pared by 2 bases and J by 2 bases, with 2 bases between. CDR3 nucleotides: TGTGCCAGCTCACCATACACAGATACGCAGTATTTT. It is translated as CASSPYTDTQYF.

The CDR3 sequence: CASSLQETQYF. The DNA of the CDR3 is TGTGCCAGCAGCTTACAGGAGACCCAGTACTTC. V usage is TRBV7-9 and J usage is TRBJ2-5; D unclear. The ends were cut back, 2 bases at V and 5 bases at J, with 3 bases in the middle. The CDR3 sequence is 11 residues long. CDR1 and CDR2 from the germline V gene are SEHNR and FQNEAQ (reference sequence).

This chain links TRBV11-2 with TRBJ1-2; maybe TRBD1 (6 bases). V lost 3 bases to trimming and J lost 2 bases, with 7 bases between them. The CDR3 contains 13 residues. Germline values: CDR1 SGHAT, CDR2 FQNNGV. The CDR3 DNA follows: TGTGCCAGCAGCTTCACAGGGAACTATGGCTACACCTTC. Translating gives CASSFTGNYGYTF.